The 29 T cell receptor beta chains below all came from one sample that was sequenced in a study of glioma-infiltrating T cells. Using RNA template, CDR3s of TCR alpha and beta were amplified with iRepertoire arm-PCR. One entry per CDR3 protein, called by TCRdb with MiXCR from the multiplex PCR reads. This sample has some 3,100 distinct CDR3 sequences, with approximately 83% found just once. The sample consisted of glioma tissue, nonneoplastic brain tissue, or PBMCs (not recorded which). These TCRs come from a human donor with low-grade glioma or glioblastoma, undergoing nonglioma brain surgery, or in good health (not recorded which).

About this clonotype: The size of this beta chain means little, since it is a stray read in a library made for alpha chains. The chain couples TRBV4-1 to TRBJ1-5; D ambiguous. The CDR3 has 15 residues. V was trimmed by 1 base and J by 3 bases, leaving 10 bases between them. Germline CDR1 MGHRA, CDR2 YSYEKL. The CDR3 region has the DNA TGCGCCAGCAGCCAAGTTCTAGGCTACAATCAGCCCCAGCATTTT. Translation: CASSQVLGYNQPQHF.

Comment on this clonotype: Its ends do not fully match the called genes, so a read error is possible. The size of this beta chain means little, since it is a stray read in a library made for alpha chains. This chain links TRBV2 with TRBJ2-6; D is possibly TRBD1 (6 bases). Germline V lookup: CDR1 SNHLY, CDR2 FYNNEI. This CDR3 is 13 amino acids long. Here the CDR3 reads CVSRLGQPRVLTF. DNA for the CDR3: TGTGTCAGCAGGCTAGGACAGCCTCGGGTCCTGACTTTC.

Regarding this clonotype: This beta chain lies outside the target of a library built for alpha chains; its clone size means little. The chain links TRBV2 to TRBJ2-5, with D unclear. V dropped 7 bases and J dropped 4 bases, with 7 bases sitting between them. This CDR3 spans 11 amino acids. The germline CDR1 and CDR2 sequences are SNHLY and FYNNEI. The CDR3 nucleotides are TGTGCCAGCACGGTCCGAGAGACCCAGTACTTC. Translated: CASTVRETQYF.

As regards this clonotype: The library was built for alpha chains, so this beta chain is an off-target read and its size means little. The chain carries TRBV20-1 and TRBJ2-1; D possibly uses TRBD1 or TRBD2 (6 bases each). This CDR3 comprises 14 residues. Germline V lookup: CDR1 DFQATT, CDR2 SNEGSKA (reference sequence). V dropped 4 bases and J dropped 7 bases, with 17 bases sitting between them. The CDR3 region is CSATLPGASNEQFF. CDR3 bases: TGCAGTGCTACCCTGCCGGGGGCCTCAAATGAGCAGTTCTTC.

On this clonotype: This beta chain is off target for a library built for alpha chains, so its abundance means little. DNA for the CDR3: TGTGCCAGCAAGGATGGCCCAGCTAACTATGGCTACACCTTC. Translating it yields CASKDGPANYGYTF. The V and J genes are TRBV28 and TRBJ1-2; D is undetermined. Trimming left V 7 bases short and J 0 bases short, with 12 bases between. CDR1 is MDHEN, CDR2 SYDVKM, per germline. The CDR3 has 14 amino acids.

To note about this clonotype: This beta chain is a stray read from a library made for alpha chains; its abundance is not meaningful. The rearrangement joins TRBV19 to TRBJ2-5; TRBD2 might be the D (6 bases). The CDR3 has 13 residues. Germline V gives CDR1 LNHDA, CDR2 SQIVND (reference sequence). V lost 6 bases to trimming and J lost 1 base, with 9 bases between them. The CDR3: CASSRDFQETQYF. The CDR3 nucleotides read TGTGCCAGTAGCCGGGACTTCCAAGAGACCCAGTACTTC.

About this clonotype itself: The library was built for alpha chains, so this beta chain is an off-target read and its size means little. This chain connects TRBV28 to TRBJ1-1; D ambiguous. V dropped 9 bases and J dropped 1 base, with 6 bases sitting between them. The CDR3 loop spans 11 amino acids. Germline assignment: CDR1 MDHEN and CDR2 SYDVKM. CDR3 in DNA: TGTGCCAGTACAGAGAACACTGAAGCTTTCTTT. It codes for CASTENTEAFF.

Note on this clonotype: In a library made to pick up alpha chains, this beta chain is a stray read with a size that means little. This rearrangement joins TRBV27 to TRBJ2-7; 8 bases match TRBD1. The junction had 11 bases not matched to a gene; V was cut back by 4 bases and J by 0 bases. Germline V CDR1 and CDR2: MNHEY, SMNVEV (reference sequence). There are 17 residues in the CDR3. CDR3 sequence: CASSSRTGGLGSYEQYF. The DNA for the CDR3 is TGTGCCAGCAGTTCTCGAACAGGGGGTCTGGGCTCCTACGAGCAGTACTTC.

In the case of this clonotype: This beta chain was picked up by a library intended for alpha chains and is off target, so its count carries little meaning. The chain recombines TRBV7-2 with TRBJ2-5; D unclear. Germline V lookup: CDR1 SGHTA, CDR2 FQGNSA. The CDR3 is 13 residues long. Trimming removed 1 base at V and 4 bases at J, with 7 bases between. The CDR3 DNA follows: TGTGCCAGCAGCTTAGGGAGACGAGAGACCCAGTACTTC. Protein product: CASSLGRRETQYF.

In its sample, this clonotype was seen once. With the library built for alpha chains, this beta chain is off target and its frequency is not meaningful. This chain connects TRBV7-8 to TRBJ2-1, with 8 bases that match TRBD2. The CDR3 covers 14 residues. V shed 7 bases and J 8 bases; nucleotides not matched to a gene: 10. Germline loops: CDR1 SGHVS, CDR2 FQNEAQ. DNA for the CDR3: TGTGCCAGCACTAAACGGGGGGGGCTGGATGAGCAGTTCTTC. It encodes CASTKRGGLDEQFF.

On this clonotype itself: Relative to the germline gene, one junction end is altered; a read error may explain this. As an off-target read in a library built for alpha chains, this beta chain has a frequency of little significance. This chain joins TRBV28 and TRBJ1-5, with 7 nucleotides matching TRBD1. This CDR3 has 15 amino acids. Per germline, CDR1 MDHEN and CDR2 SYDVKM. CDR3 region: CASRLQGNLNKPQHF. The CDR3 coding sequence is TGTGCCAGTAGGCTACAGGGGAACCTCAATAAGCCCCAGCATTTT.

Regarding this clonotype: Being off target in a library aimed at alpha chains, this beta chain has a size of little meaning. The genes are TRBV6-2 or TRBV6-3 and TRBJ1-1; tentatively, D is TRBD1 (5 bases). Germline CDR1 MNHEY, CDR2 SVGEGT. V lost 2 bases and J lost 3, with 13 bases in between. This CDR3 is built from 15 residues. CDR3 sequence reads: CASSYVTGGDTEAFF. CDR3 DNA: TGTGCCAGCAGTTACGTTACCGGGGGGGACACTGAAGCTTTCTTT.

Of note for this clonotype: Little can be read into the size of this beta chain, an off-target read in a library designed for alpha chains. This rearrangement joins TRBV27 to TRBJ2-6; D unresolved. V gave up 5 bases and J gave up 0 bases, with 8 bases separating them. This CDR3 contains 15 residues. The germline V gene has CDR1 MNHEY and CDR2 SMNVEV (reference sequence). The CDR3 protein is CASSRVDSGANVLTF. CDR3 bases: TGTGCCAGCAGTAGGGTAGACTCTGGGGCCAACGTCCTGACTTTC.

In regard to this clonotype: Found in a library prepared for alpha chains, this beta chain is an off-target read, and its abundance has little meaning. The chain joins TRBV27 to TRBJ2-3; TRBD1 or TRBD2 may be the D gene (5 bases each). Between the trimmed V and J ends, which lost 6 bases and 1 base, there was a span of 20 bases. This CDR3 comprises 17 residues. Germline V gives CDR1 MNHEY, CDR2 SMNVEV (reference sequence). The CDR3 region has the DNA TGTGCCAGCAGCTCCCCGGGGCTCACCTTGGGCACAGATACGCAGTATTTT. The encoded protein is CASSSPGLTLGTDTQYF.

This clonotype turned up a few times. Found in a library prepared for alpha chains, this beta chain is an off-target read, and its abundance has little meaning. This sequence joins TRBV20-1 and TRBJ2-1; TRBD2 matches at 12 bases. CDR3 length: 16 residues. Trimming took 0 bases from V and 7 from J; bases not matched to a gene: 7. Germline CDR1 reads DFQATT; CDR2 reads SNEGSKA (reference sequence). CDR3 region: CSARDFQLAGGNEQFF. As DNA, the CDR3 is TGCAGTGCTAGAGATTTCCAACTAGCGGGAGGAAATGAGCAGTTCTTC.

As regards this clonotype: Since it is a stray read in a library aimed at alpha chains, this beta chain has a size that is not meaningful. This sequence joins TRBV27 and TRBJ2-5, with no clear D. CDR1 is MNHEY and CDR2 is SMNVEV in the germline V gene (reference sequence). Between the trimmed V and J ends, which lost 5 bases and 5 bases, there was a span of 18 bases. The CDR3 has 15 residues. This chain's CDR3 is CASSMKGTRAETQYF. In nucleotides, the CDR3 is TGTGCCAGCAGTATGAAGGGAACCCGGGCGGAGACCCAGTACTTC.

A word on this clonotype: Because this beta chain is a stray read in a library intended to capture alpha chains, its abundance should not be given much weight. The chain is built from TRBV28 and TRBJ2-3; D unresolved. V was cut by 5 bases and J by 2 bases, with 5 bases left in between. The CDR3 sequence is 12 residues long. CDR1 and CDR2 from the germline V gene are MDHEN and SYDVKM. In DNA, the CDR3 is TGTGCCAGCAGTATCCTCACAGATACGCAGTATTTT. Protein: CASSILTDTQYF.

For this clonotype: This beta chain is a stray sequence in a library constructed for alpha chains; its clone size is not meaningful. CDR3 region: CASSRDPGSNYGYTF. In DNA form, the CDR3 reads TGCGCCAGCAGCAGGGACCCCGGGAGTAACTATGGCTACACCTTC. The rearrangement links TRBV4-1 to TRBJ1-2, with D tentatively TRBD1 (5 bases). The CDR3 extends over 15 amino acids. CDR1 and CDR2 from the germline V gene are MGHRA and YSYEKL. Trimming stripped 5 bases from V and 1 base from J, with 14 bases between.

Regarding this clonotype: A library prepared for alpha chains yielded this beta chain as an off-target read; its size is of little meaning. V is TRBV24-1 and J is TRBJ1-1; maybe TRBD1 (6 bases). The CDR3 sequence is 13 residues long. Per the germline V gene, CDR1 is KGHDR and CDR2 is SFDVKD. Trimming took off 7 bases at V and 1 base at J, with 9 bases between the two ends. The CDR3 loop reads CATRSTGNTEAFF. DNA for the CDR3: TGTGCCACCAGGTCGACAGGGAACACTGAAGCTTTCTTT.

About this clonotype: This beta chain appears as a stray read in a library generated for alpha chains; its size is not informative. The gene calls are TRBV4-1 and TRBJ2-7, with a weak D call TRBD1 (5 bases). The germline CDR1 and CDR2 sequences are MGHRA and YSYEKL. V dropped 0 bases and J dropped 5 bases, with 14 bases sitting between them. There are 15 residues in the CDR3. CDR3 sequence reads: CASSQDPQDLDEQYF. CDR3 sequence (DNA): TGCGCCAGCAGCCAAGATCCACAGGATCTAGACGAGCAGTACTTC.

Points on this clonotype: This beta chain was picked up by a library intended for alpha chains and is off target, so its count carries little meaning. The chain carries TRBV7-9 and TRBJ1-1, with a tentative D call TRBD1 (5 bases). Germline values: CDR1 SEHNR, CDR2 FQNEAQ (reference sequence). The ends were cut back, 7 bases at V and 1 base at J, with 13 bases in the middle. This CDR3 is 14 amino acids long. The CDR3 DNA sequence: TGTGCCAGCATCCCACAGGCGACGAACACTGAAGCTTTCTTT. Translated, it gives CASIPQATNTEAFF. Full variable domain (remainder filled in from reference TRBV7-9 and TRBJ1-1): DTGVSQNPRHKITKRGQNVTFRCDPISEHNRLYWYRQTLGQGPEFLTYFQNEAQLEKSRLLSDRFSAERPKGSFSTLEIQRTEQGDSAMYLCASIPQATNTEAFFGQGTRLTVV.

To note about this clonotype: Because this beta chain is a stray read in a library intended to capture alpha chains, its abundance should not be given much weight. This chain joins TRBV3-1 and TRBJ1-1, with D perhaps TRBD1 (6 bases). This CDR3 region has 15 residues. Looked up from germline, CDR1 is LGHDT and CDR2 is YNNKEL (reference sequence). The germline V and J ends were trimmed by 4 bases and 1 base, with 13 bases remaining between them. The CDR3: CASSRGAGKNTEAFF. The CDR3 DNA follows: TGTGCCAGCAGCCGGGGGGCAGGAAAGAACACTGAAGCTTTCTTT.

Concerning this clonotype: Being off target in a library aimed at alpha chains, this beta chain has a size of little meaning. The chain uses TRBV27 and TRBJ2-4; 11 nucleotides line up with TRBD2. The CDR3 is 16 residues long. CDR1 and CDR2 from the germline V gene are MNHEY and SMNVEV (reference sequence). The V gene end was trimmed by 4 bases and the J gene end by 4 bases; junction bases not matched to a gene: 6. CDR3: CASSSPVAGGKNIQYF. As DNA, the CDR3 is TGTGCCAGCAGTTCCCCCGTAGCGGGAGGGAAAAACATTCAGTACTTC.

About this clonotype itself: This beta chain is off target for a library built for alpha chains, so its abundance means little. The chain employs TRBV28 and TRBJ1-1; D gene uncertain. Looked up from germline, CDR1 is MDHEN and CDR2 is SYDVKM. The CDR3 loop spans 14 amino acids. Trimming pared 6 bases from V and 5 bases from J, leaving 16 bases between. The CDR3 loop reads CASSPSRIRTEAFF. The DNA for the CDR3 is TGTGCCAGCAGCCCTAGTCGGATACGGACTGAAGCTTTCTTT.

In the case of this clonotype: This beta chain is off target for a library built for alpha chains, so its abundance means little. CDR3 protein: CASSEYTDTQYF. CDR3 nucleotide sequence: TGTGCCAGCAGTGAATATACAGATACGCAGTATTTT. The J gene is TRBJ2-3, the V gene TRBV25-1; D uncertain. V lost 0 bases and J 3 bases, leaving 1 base between the germline ends. The CDR3 is 12 residues long. Germline CDR1 and CDR2: MGHDK and SYGVNS.

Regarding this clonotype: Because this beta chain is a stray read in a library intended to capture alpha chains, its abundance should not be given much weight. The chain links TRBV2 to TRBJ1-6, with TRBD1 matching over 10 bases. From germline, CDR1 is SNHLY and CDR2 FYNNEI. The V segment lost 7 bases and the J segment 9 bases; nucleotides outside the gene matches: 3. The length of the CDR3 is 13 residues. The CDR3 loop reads CASTGTGVSPLHF. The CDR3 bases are TGTGCCAGCACCGGGACAGGGGTTTCACCCCTCCACTTT.

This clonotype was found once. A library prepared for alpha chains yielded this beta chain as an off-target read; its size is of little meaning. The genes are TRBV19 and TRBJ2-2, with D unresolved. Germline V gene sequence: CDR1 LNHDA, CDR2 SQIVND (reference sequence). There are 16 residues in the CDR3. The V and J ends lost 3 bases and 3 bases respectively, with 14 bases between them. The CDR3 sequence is CASSIGPLGHTGELFF. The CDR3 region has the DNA TGTGCCAGTAGTATCGGTCCCCTAGGGCACACCGGGGAGCTGTTTTTT.

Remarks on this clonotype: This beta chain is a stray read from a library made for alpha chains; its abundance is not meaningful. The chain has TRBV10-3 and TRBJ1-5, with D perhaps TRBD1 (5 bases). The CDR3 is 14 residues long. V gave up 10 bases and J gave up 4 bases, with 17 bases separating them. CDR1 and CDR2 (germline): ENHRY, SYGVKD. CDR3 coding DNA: TGTGCCACCTCGCGGGACGGAATGAATCAGCCCCAGCATTTT. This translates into CATSRDGMNQPQHF.

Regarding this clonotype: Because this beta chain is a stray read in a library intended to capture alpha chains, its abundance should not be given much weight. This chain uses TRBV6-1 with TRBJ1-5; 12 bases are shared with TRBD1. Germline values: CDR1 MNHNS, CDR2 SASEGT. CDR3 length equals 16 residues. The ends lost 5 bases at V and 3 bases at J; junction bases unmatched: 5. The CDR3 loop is CASSQGTGGYNQPQHF. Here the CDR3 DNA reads TGTGCCAGCAGTCAAGGGACAGGGGGCTACAATCAGCCCCAGCATTTT.